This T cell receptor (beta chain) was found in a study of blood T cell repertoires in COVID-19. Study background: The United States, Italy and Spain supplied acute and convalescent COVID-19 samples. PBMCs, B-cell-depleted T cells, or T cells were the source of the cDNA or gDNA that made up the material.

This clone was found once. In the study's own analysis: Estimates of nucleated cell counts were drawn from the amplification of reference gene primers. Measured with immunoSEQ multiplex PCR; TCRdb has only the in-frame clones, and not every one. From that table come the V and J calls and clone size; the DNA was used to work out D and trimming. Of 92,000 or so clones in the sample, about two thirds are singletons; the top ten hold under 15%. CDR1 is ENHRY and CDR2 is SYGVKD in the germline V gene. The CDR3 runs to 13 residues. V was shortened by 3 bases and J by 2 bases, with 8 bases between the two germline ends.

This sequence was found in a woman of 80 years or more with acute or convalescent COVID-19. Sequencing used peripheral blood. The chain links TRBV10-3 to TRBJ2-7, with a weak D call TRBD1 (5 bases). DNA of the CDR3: TGTGCCATCAGTGACAGGGTCGCCTACGAGCAGTACTTC. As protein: CAISDRVAYEQYF.